This T cell receptor beta chain was sequenced for a study of blood T cell repertoires in COVID-19. The junction had 3 bases not matched to a gene; V was cut back by 3 bases and J by 5 bases. Per the germline V gene, CDR1 is SGHRS and CDR2 is YFSETQ. The length of the CDR3 is 15 residues. Per the study methods: From reference gene primer amplification, estimates of nucleated cell counts were derived. Produced via immunoSEQ multiplex PCR; TCRdb's table is partial and in-frame only. V, J and clone size reflect that table, while D and trimming were determined from the DNA. This table holds under 70,000 clones, approximately 90% found once.

This sequence originates from a man aged 50 to 60 with acute or convalescent COVID-19. Input material: peripheral blood. This chain connects TRBV5-1 to TRBJ2-5; 14 nucleotides align to TRBD2. CDR3 protein: CASSSTSGGVETQYF. For the CDR3, the DNA is TGCGCCAGCAGCTCGACTAGCGGGGGGGTCGAGACCCAGTACTTC. Together with reference TRBV5-1 and TRBJ2-5, the CDR3 gives the full variable domain: KAGVTQTPRYLIKTRGQQVTLSCSPISGHRSVSWYQQTPGQGLQFLFEYFSETQRNKGNFPGRFSGRQFSNSRSEMNVSTLELGDSALYLCASSSTSGGVETQYFGPGTRLLVL.